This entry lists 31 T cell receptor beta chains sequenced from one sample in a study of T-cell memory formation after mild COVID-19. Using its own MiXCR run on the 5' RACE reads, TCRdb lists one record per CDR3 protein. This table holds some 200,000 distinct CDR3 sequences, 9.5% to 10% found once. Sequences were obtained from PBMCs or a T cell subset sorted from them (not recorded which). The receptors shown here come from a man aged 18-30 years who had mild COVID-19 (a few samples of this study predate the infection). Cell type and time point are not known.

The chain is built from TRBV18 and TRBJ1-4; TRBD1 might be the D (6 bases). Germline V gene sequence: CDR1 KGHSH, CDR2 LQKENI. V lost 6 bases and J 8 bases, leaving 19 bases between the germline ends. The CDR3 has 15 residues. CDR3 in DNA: TGTGCCAGCTCCCGGGGGCCGGTGGATCAAGAAAAACTGTTTTTT. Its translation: CASSRGPVDQEKLFF. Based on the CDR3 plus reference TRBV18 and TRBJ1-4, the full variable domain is NAGVMQNPRHLVRRRGQEARLRCSPMKGHSHVYWYRQLPEEGLKFMVYLQKENIIDESGMPKERFSAEFPKEGPSILRIQQVVRGDSAAYFCASSRGPVDQEKLFFGSGTQLSVL.

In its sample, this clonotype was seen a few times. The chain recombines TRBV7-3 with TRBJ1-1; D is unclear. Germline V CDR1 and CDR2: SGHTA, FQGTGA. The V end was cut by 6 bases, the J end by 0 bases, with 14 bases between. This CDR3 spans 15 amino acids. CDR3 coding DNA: TGTGCCAGCAGTAATATCGAGACCATGAACACTGAAGCTTTCTTT. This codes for CASSNIETMNTEAFF.

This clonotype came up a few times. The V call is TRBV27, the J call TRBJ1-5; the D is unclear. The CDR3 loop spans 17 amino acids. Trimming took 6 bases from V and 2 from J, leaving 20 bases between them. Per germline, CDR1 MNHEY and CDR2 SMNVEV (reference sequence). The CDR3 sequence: CASSSTSTRRGNQPQHF. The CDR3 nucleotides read TGTGCCAGCAGCTCAACCTCGACCCGGCGGGGCAATCAGCCCCAGCATTTT.

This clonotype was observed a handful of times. The CDR3 region is CAISEFGRLGTGELFF. The CDR3, as DNA: TGTGCCATCAGTGAGTTTGGCAGATTGGGGACCGGGGAGCTGTTTTTT. The V gene is TRBV10-3, the J gene TRBJ2-2; D not certain. The CDR3 is made up of 16 amino acids. Germline CDR1 reads ENHRY; CDR2 reads SYGVKD. The V gene lost 1 base and the J gene lost 5 bases, with 14 bases spanning the gap.

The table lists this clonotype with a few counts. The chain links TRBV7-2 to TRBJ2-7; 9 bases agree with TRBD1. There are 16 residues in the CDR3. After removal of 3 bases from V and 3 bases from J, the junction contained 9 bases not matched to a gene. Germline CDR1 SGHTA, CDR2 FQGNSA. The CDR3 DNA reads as TGTGCCAGCAGCTTCACAGGGGGCGGTGGAGTCTACGAGCAGTACGTC. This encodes CASSFTGGGGVYEQYV.

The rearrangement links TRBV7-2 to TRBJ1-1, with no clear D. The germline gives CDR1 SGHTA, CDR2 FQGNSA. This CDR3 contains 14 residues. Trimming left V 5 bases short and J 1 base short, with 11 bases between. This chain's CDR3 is CASSRRVGNTEAFF. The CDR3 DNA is TGTGCCAGCAGCCGGAGGGTGGGGAACACTGAAGCTTTCTTT.

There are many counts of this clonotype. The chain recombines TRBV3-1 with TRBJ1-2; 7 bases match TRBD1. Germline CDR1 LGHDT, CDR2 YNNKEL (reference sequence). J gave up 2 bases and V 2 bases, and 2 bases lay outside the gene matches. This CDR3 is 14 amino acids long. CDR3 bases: TGTGCCAGCAGCCAACCGGACAGGAACTATGGCTACACCTTC. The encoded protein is CASSQPDRNYGYTF. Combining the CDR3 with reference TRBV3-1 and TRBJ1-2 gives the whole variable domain DTAVSQTPKYLVTQMGNDKSIKCEQNLGHDTMYWYKQDSKKFLKIMFSYNNKELIINETVPNRFSPKSPDKAHLNLHINSLELGDSAVYFCASSQPDRNYGYTFGSGTRLTVV.

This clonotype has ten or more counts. CDR3 amino acids: CASSLMKNTEAFF. In DNA form, the CDR3 reads TGTGCCAGCAGTTTAATGAAGAACACTGAAGCTTTCTTT. V usage is TRBV27 and J usage is TRBJ1-1; D not certain. V lost 2 bases and J lost 1, with 5 bases in between. This CDR3 is built from 13 residues. In germline, CDR1 is MNHEY, CDR2 SMNVEV (reference sequence).

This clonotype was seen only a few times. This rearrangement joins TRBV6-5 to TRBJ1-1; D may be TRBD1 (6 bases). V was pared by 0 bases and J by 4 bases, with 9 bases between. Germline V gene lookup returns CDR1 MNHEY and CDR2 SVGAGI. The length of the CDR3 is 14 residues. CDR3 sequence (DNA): TGTGCCAGCAGTTACTCAGGGGGAGGCACTGAAGCTTTCTTT. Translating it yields CASSYSGGGTEAFF.

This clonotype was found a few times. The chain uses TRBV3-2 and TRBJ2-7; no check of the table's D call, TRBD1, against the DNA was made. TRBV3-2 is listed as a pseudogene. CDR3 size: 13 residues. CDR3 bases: TGTGCCAGCAAACCGGGACAGTCCTACGAGCAGTACTTC. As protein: CASKPGQSYEQYF.

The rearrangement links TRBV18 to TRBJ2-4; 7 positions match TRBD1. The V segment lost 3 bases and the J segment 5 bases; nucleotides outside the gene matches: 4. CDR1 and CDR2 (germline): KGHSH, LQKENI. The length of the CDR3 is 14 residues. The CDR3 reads CASSPDRAQNIQYF. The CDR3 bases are TGTGCCAGCTCACCCGACAGGGCACAAAACATTCAGTACTTC.

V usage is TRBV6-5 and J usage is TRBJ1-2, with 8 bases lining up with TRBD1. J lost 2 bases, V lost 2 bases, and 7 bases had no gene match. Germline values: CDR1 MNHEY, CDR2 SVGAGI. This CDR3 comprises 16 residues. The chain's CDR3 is CASSYNTGGLNYGYTF. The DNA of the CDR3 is TGTGCCAGCAGTTACAACACAGGGGGATTAAACTATGGCTACACCTTC.

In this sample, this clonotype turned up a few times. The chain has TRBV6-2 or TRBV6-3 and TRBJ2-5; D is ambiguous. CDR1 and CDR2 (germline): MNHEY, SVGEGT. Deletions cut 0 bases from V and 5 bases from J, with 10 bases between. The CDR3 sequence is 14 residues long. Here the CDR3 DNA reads TGTGCCAGCAGTTACTCCAAATGGCGGGAGACCCAGTACTTC. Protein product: CASSYSKWRETQYF.

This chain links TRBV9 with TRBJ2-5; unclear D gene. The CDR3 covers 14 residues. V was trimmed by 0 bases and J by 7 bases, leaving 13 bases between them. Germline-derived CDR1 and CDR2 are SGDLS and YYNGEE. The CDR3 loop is CASSVARSFGTQYF. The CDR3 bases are TGTGCCAGCAGCGTAGCAAGGAGCTTCGGGACCCAGTACTTC. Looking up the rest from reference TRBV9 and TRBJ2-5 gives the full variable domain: DSGVTQTPKHLITATGQRVTLRCSPRSGDLSVYWYQQSLDQGLQFLIQYYNGEERAKGNILERFSAQQFPDLHSELNLSSLELGDSALYFCASSVARSFGTQYFGPGTRLLVL.

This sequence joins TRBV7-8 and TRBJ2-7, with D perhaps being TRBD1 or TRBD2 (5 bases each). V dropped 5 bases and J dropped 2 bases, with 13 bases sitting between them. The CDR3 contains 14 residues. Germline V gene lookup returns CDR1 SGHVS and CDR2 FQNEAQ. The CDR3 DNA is TGTGCCAGCAGCCCTCCGGGGCAAACCTACGAGCAGTACGTC. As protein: CASSPPGQTYEQYV.

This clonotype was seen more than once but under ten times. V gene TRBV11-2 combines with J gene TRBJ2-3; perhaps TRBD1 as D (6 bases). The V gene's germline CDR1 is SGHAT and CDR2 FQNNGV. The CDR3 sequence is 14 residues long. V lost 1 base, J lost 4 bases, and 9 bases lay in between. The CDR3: CASSLAQGADTQYF. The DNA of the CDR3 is TGTGCCAGCAGCTTAGCACAGGGAGCAGATACGCAGTATTTT.

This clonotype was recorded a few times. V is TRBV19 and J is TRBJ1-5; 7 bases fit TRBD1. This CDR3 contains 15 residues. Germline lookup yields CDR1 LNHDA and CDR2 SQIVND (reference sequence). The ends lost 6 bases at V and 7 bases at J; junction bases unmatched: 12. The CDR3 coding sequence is TGTGCCAGTAGCCCCCCCCTGGGGGACAGCCAGCCCCAGCATTTT. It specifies CASSPPLGDSQPQHF.

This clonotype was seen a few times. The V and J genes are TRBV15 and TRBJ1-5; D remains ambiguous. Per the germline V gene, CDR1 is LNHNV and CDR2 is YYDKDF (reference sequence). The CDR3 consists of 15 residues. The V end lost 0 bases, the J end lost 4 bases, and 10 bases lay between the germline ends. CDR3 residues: CATSRDGRENQPQHF. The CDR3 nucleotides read TGTGCCACCAGCAGAGATGGACGGGAAAATCAGCCCCAGCATTTT.

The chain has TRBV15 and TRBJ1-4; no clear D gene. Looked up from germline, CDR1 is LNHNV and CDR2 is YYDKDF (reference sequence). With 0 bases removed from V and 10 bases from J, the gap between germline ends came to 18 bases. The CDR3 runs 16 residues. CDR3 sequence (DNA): TGTGCCACCAGCAGAGAACGCTCTTCGGGCGCTGGAAAACTGTTTTTT. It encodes CATSRERSSGAGKLFF.

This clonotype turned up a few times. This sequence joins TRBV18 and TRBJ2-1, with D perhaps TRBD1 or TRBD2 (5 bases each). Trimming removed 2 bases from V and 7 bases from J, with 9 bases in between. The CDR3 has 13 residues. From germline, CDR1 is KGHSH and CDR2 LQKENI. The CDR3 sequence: CASSPGTPNEQFF. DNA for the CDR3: TGTGCCAGCTCACCAGGGACGCCTAATGAGCAGTTCTTC.

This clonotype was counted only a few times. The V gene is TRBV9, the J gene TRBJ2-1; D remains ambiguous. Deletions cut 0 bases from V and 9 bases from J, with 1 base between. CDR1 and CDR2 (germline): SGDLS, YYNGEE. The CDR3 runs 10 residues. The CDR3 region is CASSVGEQFF. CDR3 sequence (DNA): TGTGCCAGCAGCGTAGGTGAGCAGTTCTTC.

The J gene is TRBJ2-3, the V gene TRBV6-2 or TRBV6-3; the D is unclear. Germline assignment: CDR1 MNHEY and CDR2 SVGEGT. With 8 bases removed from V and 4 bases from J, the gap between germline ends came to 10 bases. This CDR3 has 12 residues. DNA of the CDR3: TGTGCCAGCGCCACTCGGGCAGATACGCAGTATTTT. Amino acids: CASATRADTQYF.

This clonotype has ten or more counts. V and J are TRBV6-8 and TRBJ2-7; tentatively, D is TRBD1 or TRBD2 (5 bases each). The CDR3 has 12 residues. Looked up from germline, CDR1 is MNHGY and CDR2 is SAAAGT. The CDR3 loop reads CASSTLSTRENV. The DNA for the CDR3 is TGTGCCAGCAGTACCCTTTCTACCAGGGAGAACGTC.

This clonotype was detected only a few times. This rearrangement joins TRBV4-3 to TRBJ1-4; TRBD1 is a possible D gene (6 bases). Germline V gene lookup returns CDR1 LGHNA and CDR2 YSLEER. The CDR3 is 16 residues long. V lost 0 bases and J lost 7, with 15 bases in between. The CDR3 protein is CASSQDRGSNGEKLFF. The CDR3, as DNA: TGCGCCAGCAGCCAAGATAGGGGGTCCAATGGTGAAAAACTGTTTTTT.

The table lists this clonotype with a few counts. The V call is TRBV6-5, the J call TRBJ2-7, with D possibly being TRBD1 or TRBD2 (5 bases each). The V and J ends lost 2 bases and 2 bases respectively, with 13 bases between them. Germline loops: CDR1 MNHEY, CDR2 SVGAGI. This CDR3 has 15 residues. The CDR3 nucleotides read TGTGCCAGCAGTTACGACCGGGGCGGAACCTACGAGCAGTACGTC. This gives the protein CASSYDRGGTYEQYV.

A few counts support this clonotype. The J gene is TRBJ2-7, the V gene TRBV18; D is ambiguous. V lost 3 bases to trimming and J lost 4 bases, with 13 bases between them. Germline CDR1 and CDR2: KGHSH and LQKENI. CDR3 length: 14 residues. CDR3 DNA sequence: TGTGCCAGCTCACCGGGGATTGTGGAGTACGAGCAGTACTTC. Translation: CASSPGIVEYEQYF.

The CDR3 protein is CASAGPSGDEQFF. CDR3 nucleotides: TGCGCCAGCGCCGGGCCCAGCGGGGATGAGCAGTTCTTC. V and J are TRBV5-1 and TRBJ2-1, with TRBD2 matching over 7 bases. The V gene end was trimmed by 7 bases and the J gene end by 8 bases; junction bases not matched to a gene: 9. This CDR3 spans 13 amino acids. Per the germline V gene, CDR1 is SGHRS and CDR2 is YFSETQ.

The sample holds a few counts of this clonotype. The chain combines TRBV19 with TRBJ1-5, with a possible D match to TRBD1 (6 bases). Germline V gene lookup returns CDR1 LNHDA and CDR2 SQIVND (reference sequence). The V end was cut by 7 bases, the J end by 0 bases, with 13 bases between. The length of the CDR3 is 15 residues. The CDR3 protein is CASKDRGYSNQPQHF. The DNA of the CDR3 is TGTGCCAGTAAGGACAGAGGGTATAGCAATCAGCCCCAGCATTTT. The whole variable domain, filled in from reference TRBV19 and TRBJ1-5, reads DGGITQSPKYLFRKEGQNVTLSCEQNLNHDAMYWYRQDPGQGLRLIYYSQIVNDFQKGDIAEGYSVSREKKESFPLTVTSAQKNPTAFYLCASKDRGYSNQPQHFGDGTRLSIL.

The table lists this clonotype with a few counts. CDR3 protein: CASSLQQGGTGELFF. As DNA, the CDR3 is TGTGCCAGCAGCTTACAACAGGGTGGTACCGGGGAGCTGTTTTTT. The chain employs TRBV11-3 and TRBJ2-2; perhaps TRBD1 as D (6 bases). The ends were cut back, 2 bases at V and 5 bases at J, with 12 bases in the middle. This CDR3 contains 15 residues. The germline CDR1 and CDR2 sequences are SGHNT and YENEEA. Using reference TRBV11-3 and TRBJ2-2 for the parts outside the CDR3, the full variable domain is EAGVVQSPRYKIIEKKQPVAFWCNPISGHNTLYWYLQNLGQGPELLIRYENEEAVDDSQLPKDRFSAERLKGVDSTLKIQPAELGDSAVYLCASSLQQGGTGELFFGEGSRLTVL.

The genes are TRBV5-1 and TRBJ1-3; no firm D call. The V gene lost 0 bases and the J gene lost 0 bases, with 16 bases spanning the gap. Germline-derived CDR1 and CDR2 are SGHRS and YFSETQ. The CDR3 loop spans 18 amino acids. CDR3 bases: TGCGCCAGCAGCTTGGATTTGGCAGGCACCCTCTCTGGAAACACCATATATTTT. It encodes CASSLDLAGTLSGNTIYF.

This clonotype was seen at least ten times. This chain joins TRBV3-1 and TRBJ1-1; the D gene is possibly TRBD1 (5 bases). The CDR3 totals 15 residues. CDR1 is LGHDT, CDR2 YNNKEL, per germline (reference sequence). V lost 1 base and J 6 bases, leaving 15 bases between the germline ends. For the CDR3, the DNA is TGTGCCAGCAGCCAAGCAGGGACGGGCAGCGCTGAAGCTTTCTTT. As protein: CASSQAGTGSAEAFF.